This note documents a single TCR beta chain sequence. These data belong to a study of OX40 agonist ivuxolimab in advanced cancers. The overall study: Patients received the agonistic anti-OX40 (CD134) antibody ivuxolimab. A partial response was reached by three patients: one with hepatocellular carcinoma and two with cutaneous melanoma.

At cycle 4 day 1, cycle 7 day 1, and baseline, blood was sampled. Sequencing was performed with immunoSEQ multiplex PCR; in TCRdb, only in-frame clones are kept and a portion is missing. The sample gives about 100,000 clones, approximately 91% of which show up once; about 0.15% is in the top ten. The V end was cut by 1 base, the J end by 0 bases, with 16 bases between. The CDR3 sequence is 17 residues long. From germline, CDR1 is GTSNPN and CDR2 SVGIG (reference sequence). The chain carries TRBV30 and TRBJ2-1; D may be TRBD2 (7 bases). The material sequenced was CD4+ or CD8+ T cells sorted from blood, taken in a trial of the OX40 agonist ivuxolimab. This receptor was taken from an adult with an advanced solid tumor such as melanoma, head and neck, liver or kidney cancer. DNA for the CDR3: TGTGCCTGGAGTGGGCGGGGGCAGGCGAGCTCCTACAATGAGCAGTTCTTC. Protein: CAWSGRGQASSYNEQFF.